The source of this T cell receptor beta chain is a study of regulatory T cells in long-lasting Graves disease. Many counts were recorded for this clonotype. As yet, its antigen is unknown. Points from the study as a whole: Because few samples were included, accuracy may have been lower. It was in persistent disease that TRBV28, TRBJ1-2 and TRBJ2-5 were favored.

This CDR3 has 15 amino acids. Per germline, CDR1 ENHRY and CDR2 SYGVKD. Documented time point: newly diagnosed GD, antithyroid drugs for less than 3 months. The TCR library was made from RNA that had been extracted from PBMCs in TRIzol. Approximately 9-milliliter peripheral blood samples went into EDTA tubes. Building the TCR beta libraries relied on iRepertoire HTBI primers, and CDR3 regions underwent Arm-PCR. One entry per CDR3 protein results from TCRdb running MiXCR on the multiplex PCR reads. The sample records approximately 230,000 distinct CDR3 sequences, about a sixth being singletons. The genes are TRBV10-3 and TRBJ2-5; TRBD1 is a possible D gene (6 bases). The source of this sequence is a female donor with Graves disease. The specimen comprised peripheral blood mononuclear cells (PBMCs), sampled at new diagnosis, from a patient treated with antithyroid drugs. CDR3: CASRFGAGEQETQYF. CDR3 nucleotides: TGTGCTTCCAGGTTTGGGGCAGGGGAGCAAGAGACCCAGTACTTC.